The 17 T cell receptor beta chains listed next were all sequenced from one sample in a study of cytomegalovirus exposure and HLA in healthy donors. It was with 60 Vbeta and 13 Jbeta primers that the PCR ran. The assay was immunoSEQ multiplex PCR, and TCRdb's table has in-frame clones only and misses some. The top ten hold over 1.5% of the sample, which has some 130,000 clones, roughly 80% seen once. The specimen was PBMCs. Receptors were obtained from a man between 35 and 55 years old in good health and CMV-seronegative.

J is TRBJ2-1 and V is TRBV11-2; TRBD2 matches at 9 bases. V was clipped by 4 bases and J by 4 bases; unmatched bases: 5. The CDR3 covers 15 residues. Germline V gene data show CDR1 as SGHAT and CDR2 as FQNNGV. The chain's CDR3 is CASSSLAGFYNEQFF. The DNA of the CDR3 is TGTGCCAGCAGCTCCCTAGCGGGATTTTACAATGAGCAGTTCTTC.

This chain links TRBV7-2 with TRBJ1-1, with D unclear. Germline CDR1 SGHTA, CDR2 FQGNSA. Trimming pared 1 base from V and 0 bases from J, leaving 12 bases between. The CDR3 is 16 amino acids. CDR3 protein: CASSLVLTTLNTEAFF. The CDR3 bases are TGTGCCAGCAGCTTAGTGCTCACGACTTTGAACACTGAAGCTTTCTTT.

This clone was detected only once. The rearrangement uses TRBV2 and TRBJ1-6, with a tentative D call TRBD1 (5 bases). CDR1 SNHLY and CDR2 FYNNEI come from the germline V gene. The CDR3 contains 14 residues. Trimming cost V 5 bases and J 7 bases, with 12 bases left between them. The CDR3 nucleotides read TGTGCCAGCAGTTCTTCCAGGGTGAATTCACCCCTCCACTTT. Translated: CASSSSRVNSPLHF.

There are a few counts of this clone. This rearrangement joins TRBV4-3 to TRBJ1-5; 7 bases map to TRBD1. V shed 0 bases, J shed 4 bases, and the junction held 6 bases outside the gene matches. The germline V gene encodes CDR1 LGHNA and CDR2 YSLEER. The CDR3 is made up of 16 amino acids. CDR3 residues: CASSQEWAGGNQPQHF. The CDR3 DNA reads TGCGCCAGCAGCCAAGAATGGGCAGGGGGGAATCAGCCCCAGCATTTT.

V and J are TRBV5-1 and TRBJ2-3, with D maybe TRBD2 (5 bases). The CDR3 is 15 residues long. CDR1 is SGHRS, CDR2 YFSETQ, per germline. Trimming shortened V by 4 bases and J by 1 base, and 13 bases separated the two germline ends. The DNA for the CDR3 is TGCGCCAGCAGCGAGGACTGGCCCCGCACAGATACGCAGTATTTT. The encoded protein is CASSEDWPRTDTQYF.

The chain uses TRBV21-1 and TRBJ1-1; TRBD1, the D gene given by the table, was not confirmed from the DNA. TRBV21-1 counts as a pseudogene. This CDR3 has 15 residues. The CDR3 here is CASSKLQGGDTEAFF. The DNA of the CDR3 is TGTGCCAGCAGCAAGCTACAGGGTGGGGACACTGAAGCTTTCTTT.

The chain uses TRBV29-1 and TRBJ1-5, with 7 bases identical to TRBD1. Germline-derived CDR1 and CDR2 are SQVTM and ANQGSEA. Germline trimming cut 4 bases from V and 4 bases from J; bases unmatched to any gene: 4. The CDR3 totals 13 residues. CDR3 coding DNA: TGCAGCGTTGCCGGGACAGAAAATCAGCCCCAGCATTTT. The encoded protein is CSVAGTENQPQHF.

By sample fraction, this clone is medium-sized. V is TRBV2 and J is TRBJ2-7; perhaps TRBD2 as D (6 bases). There are 12 residues in the CDR3. Per the germline V gene, CDR1 is SNHLY and CDR2 is FYNNEI. Trimming shortened V by 8 bases and J by 4 bases, and 12 bases separated the two germline ends. CDR3 nucleotide sequence: TGTGCCAGCTGGGGACGGGGGTACGAGCAGTACTTC. This sequence encodes CASWGRGYEQYF. The whole variable domain, filled in from reference TRBV2 and TRBJ2-7, reads EPEVTQTPSHQVTQMGQEVILRCVPISNHLYFYWYRQILGQKVEFLVSFYNNEISEKSEIFDDQFSVERPDGSNFTLKIRSTKLEDSAMYFCASWGRGYEQYFGPGTRLTVT.

The chain has TRBV27 and TRBJ2-1; 8 bases are a match to TRBD2. CDR3 length equals 16 residues. The V and J ends lost 0 bases and 7 bases, in that order; junction bases with no gene match: 8. The V gene's germline CDR1 is MNHEY and CDR2 SMNVEV (reference sequence). The CDR3 region is CASSLSSGGGPNEQFF. Written as DNA, the CDR3 is TGTGCCAGCAGTTTATCGTCGGGAGGGGGTCCGAATGAGCAGTTCTTC.

The gene calls are TRBV10-3 and TRBJ1-3, with D possibly matching TRBD1 (5 bases). There are 14 residues in the CDR3. Germline V gene sequence: CDR1 ENHRY, CDR2 SYGVKD. Trimming took 6 bases from V and 0 from J, leaving 9 bases between them. The CDR3 nucleotides are TGTGCCATCAGCCAGACAGTCTCTGGAAACACCATATATTTT. Its protein product is CAISQTVSGNTIYF.

V and J are TRBV7-2 and TRBJ2-2; D is uncertain. Germline CDR1 is SGHTA and CDR2 is FQGNSA. Trimming cost V 7 bases and J 6 bases, with 6 bases left between them. The CDR3 loop spans 11 amino acids. This CDR3 is CASTQSGELFF. The CDR3 DNA reads TGTGCCAGCACCCAGTCCGGGGAGCTGTTTTTT.

V is TRBV7-3 and J is TRBJ2-1; 7 bases align to TRBD2. Germline V CDR1 and CDR2: SGHTA, FQGTGA. The trim removed 2 bases at V and 1 base at J, leaving 2 bases unmatched. The CDR3 totals 15 residues. CDR3 DNA: TGTGCCAGCAGCTTAGGGGGGGGATCCTACAATGAGCAGTTCTTC. Translating it yields CASSLGGGSYNEQFF. The full variable domain, with the rest looked up from reference TRBV7-3 and TRBJ2-1, is GAGVSQTPSNKVTEKGKYVELRCDPISGHTALYWYRQSLGQGPEFLIYFQGTGAADDSGLPNDRFFAVRPEGSVSTLKIQRTERGDSAVYLCASSLGGGSYNEQFFGPGTRLTVL.

In this sample, this clone turned up once. The V and J genes are TRBV30 and TRBJ1-3, with 7 positions matching TRBD1. J gave up 0 bases and V 3 bases, and 5 bases lay outside the gene matches. CDR1 is GTSNPN and CDR2 is SVGIG in the germline V gene (reference sequence). This CDR3 comprises 15 residues. CDR3 sequence reads: CAWSPDRSSGNTIYF. The CDR3 DNA reads TGTGCCTGGAGCCCGGACAGGTCCTCTGGAAACACCATATATTTT.

The rearrangement links TRBV6-5 to TRBJ2-3; 11 bases are a match to TRBD2. The germline gives CDR1 MNHEY, CDR2 SVGAGI. This CDR3 spans 15 amino acids. V shed 6 bases and J 3 bases; nucleotides not matched to a gene: 5. The CDR3 region is CASRKGLAETDTQYF. CDR3 bases: TGTGCCAGCAGGAAGGGACTAGCGGAGACAGATACGCAGTATTTT.

The chain employs TRBV7-2 and TRBJ2-1; 8 positions match TRBD2. The CDR3 runs to 14 residues. V was pared by 7 bases and J by 7 bases, with 9 bases of the junction left unmatched. CDR1 is SGHTA and CDR2 is FQGNSA in the germline V gene. This CDR3 is CASTRTGGPNEQFF. The CDR3 DNA reads TGTGCCAGCACCCGGACGGGAGGGCCGAATGAGCAGTTCTTC.

This sequence joins TRBV25-1 and TRBJ1-3; the D gene is possibly TRBD1 (6 bases). The V gene's germline CDR1 is MGHDK and CDR2 SYGVNS. Between the trimmed V and J ends, which lost 4 bases and 4 bases, there was a span of 11 bases. The CDR3 has 14 amino acids. The CDR3 sequence: CASSGDDRGNTIYF. For the CDR3, the DNA is TGTGCCAGCAGTGGTGACGACAGGGGAAACACCATATATTTT.

This rearrangement joins TRBV19 to TRBJ1-5, with a weak D call TRBD1 (5 bases). The germline CDR1 and CDR2 sequences are LNHDA and SQIVND (reference sequence). The V and J ends lost 0 bases and 0 bases respectively, with 18 bases between them. The CDR3 consists of 19 residues. CDR3 in amino acids: CASSIDEYDRTISNQPQHF. CDR3 in DNA: TGTGCCAGTAGTATAGATGAGTACGACAGAACTATTAGCAATCAGCCCCAGCATTTT.